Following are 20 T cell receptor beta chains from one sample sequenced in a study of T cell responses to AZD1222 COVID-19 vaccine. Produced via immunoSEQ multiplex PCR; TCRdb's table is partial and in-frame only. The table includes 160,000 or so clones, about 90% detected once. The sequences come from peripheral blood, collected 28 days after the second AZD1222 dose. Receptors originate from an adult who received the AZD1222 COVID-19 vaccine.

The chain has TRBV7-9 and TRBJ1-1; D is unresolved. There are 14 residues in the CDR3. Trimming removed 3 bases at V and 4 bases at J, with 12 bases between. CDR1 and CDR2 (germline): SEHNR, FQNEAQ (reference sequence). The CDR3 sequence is CASSLDGPGTEAFF. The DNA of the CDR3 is TGTGCCAGCAGCTTGGACGGTCCGGGCACTGAAGCTTTCTTT.

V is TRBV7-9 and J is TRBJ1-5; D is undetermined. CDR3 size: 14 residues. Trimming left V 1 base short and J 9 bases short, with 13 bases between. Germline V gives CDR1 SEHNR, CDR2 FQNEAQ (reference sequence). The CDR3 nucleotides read TGTGCCAGCAGCTTAGAATCTTGGCCGCGGCCCCAGCATTTT. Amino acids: CASSLESWPRPQHF. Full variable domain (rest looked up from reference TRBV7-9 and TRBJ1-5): DTGVSQNPRHKITKRGQNVTFRCDPISEHNRLYWYRQTLGQGPEFLTYFQNEAQLEKSRLLSDRFSAERPKGSFSTLEIQRTEQGDSAMYLCASSLESWPRPQHFGDGTRLSIL.

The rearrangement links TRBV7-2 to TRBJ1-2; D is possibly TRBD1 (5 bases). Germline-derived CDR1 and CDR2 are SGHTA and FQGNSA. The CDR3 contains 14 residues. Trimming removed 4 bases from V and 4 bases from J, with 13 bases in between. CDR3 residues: CASSSGFRLYGYTF. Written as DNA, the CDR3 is TGTGCCAGCAGCTCAGGGTTTAGACTCTATGGCTACACCTTC. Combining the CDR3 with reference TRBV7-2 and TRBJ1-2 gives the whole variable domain GAGVSQSPSNKVTEKGKDVELRCDPISGHTALYWYRQSLGQGLEFLIYFQGNSAPDKSGLPSDRFSAERTGGSVSTLTIQRTQQEDSAVYLCASSSGFRLYGYTFGSGTRLTVV.

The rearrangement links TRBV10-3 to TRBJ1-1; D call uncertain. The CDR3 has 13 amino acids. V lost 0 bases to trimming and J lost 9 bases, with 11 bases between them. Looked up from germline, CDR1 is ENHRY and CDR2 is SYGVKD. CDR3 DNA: TGTGCCATCAGTGAGTCGCTCTCCGGGAAAGCTTTCTTT. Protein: CAISESLSGKAFF.

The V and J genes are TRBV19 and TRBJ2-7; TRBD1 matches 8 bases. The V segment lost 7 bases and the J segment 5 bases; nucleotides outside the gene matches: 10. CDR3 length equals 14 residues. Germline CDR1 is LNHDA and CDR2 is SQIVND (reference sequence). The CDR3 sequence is CASKAPGGGNEQYF. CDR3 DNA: TGTGCCAGTAAAGCACCAGGGGGCGGGAACGAGCAGTACTTC.

CDR3 DNA: TGTGCCAGCAGTGAACGGGGGTACTATGGCTACACCTTC. As protein: CASSERGYYGYTF. J is TRBJ1-2 and V is TRBV6-1; D possibly corresponds to TRBD1 (5 bases). Trimming removed 2 bases from V and 3 bases from J, with 7 bases in between. This CDR3 spans 13 amino acids. CDR1 and CDR2 from the germline V gene are MNHNS and SASEGT.

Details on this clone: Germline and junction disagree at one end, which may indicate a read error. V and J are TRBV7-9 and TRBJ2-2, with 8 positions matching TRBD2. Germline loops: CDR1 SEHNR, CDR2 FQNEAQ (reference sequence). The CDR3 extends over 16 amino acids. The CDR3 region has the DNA TGTGCCAGCAGCCTAGCTGGCGGGGGGTACACCGGGGAGCTGTTTTTT. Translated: CASSLAGGGYTGELFF. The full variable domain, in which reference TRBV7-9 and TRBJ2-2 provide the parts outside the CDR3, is DTGVSQNPRHKITKRGQNVTFRCDPISEHNRLYWYRQTLGQGPEFLTYFQNEAQLEKSRLLSDRFSAERPKGSFSTLEIQRTEQGDSAMYLCASSLAGGGYTGELFFGEGSRLTVL.

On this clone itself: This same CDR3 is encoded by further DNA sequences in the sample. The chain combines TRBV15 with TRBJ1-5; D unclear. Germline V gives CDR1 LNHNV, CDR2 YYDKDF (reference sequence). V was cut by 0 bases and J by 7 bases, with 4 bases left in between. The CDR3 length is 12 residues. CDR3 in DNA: TGTGCCACCAGCAGAGACAGGCAGCCCCAGCATTTT. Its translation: CATSRDRQPQHF. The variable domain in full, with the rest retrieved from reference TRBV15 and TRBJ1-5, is DAMVIQNPRYQVTQFGKPVTLSCSQTLNHNVMYWYQQKSSQAPKLLFHYYDKDFNNEADTPDNFQSRRPNTSFCFLDIRSPGLGDTAMYLCATSRDRQPQHFGDGTRLSIL.

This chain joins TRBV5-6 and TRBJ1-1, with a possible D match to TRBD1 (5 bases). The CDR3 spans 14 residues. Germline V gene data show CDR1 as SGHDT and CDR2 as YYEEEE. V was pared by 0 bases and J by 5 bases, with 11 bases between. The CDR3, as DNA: TGTGCCAGCAGCTTGGTTTGGGGGGAAACTGAAGCTTTCTTT. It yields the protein CASSLVWGETEAFF.

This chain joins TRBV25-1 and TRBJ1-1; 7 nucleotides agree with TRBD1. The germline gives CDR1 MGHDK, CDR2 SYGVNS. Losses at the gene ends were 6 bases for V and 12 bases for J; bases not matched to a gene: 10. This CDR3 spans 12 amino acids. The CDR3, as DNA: TGTGCCAGCAGCCAGGGGGGGGCCGGGTCTTTCTTT. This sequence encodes CASSQGGAGSFF.

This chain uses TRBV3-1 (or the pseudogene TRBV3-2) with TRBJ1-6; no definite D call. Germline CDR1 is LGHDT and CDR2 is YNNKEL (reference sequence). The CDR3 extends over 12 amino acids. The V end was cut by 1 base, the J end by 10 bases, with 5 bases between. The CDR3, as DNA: TGTGCCAGCAGCCAAGGGGAGTCACCCCTCCACTTT. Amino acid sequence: CASSQGESPLHF.

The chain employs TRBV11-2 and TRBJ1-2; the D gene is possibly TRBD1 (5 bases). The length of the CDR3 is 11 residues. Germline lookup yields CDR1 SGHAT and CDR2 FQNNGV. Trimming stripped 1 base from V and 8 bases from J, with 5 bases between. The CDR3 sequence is CASSLGGGYTF. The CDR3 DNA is TGTGCCAGCAGCTTAGGGGGCGGCTACACCTTC.

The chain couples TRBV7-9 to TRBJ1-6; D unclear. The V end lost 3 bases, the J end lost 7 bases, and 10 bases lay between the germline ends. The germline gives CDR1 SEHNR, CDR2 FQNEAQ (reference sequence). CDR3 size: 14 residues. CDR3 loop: CASSFSGGNSPLHF. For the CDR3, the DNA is TGTGCCAGCAGCTTCTCGGGCGGGAATTCACCCCTCCACTTT.

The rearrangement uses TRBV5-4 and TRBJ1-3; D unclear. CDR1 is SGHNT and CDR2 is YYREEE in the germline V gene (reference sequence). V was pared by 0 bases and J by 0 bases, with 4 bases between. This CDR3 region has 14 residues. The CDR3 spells CASSLGRSGNTIYF. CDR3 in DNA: TGTGCCAGCAGCTTGGGACGCTCTGGAAACACCATATATTTT.

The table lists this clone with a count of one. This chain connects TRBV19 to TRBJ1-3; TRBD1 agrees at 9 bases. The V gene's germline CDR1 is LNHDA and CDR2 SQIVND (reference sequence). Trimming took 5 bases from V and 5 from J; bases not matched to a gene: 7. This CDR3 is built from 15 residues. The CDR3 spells CASSLPGTGRNTIYF. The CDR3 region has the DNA TGTGCCAGTAGTCTCCCCGGGACAGGGAGAAACACCATATATTTT.

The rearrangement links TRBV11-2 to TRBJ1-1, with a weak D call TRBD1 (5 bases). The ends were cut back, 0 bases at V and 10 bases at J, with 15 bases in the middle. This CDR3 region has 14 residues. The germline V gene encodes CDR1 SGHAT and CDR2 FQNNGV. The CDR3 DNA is TGTGCCAGCAGCTTAGATCTCCGCCACGGGGGAGCTTTCTTT. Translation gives CASSLDLRHGGAFF.

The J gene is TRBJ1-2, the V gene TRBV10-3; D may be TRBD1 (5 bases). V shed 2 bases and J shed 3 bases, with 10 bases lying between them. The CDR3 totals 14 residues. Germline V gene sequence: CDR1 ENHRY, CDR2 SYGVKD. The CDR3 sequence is CAISELRADYGYTF. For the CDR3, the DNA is TGTGCCATCAGTGAGCTCAGGGCGGACTATGGCTACACCTTC.

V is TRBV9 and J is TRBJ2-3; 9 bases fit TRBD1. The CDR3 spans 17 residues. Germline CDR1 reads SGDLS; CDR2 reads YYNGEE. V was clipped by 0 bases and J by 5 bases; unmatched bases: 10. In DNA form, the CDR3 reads TGTGCCAGCAGCGTAGCTGCGACAGGGGGATGGGGAGATACGCAGTATTTT. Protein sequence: CASSVAATGGWGDTQYF.

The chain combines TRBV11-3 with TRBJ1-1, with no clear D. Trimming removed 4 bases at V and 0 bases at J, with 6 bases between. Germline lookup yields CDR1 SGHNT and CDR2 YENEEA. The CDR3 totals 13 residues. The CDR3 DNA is TGTGCCAGCAGCTCGGGAGTGAACACTGAAGCTTTCTTT. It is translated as CASSSGVNTEAFF.

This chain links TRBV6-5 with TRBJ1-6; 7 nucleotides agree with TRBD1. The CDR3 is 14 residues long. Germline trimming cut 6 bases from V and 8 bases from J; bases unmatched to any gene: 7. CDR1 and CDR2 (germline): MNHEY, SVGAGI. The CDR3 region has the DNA TGTGCCAGCAGCCGACAGGGTGCTCATTCACCCCTCCACTTT. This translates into CASSRQGAHSPLHF.